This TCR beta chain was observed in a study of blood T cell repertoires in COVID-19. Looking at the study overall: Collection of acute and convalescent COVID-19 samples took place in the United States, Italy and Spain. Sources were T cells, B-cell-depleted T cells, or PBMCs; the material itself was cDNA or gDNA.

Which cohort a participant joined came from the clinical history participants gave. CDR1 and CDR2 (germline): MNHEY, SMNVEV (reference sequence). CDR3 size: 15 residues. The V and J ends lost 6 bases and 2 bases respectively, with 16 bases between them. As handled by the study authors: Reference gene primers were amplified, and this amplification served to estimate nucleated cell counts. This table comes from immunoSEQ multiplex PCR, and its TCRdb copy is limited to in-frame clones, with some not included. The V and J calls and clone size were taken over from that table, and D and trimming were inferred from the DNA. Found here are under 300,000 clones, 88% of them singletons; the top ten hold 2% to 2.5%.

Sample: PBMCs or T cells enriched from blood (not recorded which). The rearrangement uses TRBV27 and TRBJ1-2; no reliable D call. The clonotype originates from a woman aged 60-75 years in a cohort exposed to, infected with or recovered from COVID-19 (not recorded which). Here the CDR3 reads CASRPAGAKNYGYTF. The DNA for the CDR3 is TGTGCCAGCAGGCCGGCGGGTGCGAAGAACTATGGCTACACCTTC.